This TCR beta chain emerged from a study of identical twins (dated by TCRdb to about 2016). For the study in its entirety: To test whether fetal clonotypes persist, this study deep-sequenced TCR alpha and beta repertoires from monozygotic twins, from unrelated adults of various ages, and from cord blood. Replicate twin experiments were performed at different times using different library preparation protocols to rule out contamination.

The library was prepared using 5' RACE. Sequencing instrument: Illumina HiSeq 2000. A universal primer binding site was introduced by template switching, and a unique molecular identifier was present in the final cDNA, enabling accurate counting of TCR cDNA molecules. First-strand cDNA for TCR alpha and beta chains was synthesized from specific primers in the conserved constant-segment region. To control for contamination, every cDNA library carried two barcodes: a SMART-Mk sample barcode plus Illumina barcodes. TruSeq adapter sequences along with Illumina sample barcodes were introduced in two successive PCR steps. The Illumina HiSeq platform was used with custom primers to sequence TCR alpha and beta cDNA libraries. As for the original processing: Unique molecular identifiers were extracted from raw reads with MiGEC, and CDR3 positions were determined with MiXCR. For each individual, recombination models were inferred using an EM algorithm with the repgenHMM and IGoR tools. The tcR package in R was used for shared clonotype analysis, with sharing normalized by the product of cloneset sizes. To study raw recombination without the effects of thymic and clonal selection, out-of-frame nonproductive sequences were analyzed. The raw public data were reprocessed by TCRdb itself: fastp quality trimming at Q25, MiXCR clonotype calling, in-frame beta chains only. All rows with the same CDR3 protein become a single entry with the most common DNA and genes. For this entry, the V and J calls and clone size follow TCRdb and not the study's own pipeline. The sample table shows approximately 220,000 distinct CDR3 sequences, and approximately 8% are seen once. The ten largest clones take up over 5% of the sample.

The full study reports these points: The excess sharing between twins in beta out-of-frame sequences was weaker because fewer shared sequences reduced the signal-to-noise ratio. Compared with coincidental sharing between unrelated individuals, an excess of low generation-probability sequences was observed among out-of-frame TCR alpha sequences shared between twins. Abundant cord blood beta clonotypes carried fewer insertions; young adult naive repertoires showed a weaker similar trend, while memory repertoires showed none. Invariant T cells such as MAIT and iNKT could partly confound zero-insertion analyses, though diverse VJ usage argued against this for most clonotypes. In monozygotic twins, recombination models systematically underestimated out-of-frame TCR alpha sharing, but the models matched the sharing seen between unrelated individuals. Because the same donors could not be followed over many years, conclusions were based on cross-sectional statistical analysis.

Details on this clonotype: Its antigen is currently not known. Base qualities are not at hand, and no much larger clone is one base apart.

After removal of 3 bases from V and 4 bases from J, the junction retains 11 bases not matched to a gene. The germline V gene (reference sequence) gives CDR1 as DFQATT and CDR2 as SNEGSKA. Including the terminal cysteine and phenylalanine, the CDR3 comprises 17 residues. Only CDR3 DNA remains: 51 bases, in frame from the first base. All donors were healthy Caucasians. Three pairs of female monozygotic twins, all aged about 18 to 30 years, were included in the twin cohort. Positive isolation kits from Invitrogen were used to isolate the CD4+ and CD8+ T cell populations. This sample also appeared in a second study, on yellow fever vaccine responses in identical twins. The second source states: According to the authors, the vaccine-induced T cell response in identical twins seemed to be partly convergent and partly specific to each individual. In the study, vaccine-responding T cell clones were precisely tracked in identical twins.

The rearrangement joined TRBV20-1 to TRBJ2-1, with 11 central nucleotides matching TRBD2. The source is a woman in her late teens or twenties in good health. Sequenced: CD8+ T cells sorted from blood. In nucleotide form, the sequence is TGCAGTGCTAGGGGGCTAGCGGGGGGCATCATTTACAATGAGCAGTTCTTC. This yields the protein CSARGLAGGIIYNEQFF.